A selection of T cell receptor beta chains follows, all from one sample in a study of T cell changes during pregnancy in multiple sclerosis. Repertoires were generated with immunoSEQ multiplex PCR, while TCRdb's copy carries only in-frame clones and drops some. The table lists 30,000 or so clones, about 91% of them singletons. The sample here was CD8+ T cells from peripheral blood mononuclear cells, taken after pregnancy. The source of these receptors is a female donor with multiple sclerosis, enrolled in a pregnancy study. The CDR3 runs from the conserved cysteine through the conserved F or W. The D gene is left open where the match is weak. A row's size may be missing; if present it is once, few, many or a size class.

once TRBJ2-7 - TRBV27 CASSFRWASSYEQYF TGTGCCAGCAGTTTTAGGTGGGCAAGCTCCTACGAGCAGTACTTC
once TRBJ2-7 TRBD1 TRBV15 CATSRDVFRDRAYEQYF TGTGCCACCAGCAGAGACGTATTCCGGGACAGGGCCTACGAGCAGTACTTC
- TRBJ2-7 - TRBV2 CASSEGGFYEQYF TGTGCCAGCAGTGAGGGGGGTTTCTACGAGCAGTACTTC
- TRBJ2-7 TRBD2 TRBV4-3 CASSQDLERELGEQYF TGCGCCAGCAGCCAAGACTTGGAGCGGGAGTTAGGGGAGCAGTACTTC
- TRBJ2-7 TRBD1 TRBV7-9 CASSAGQGARSYEQYF TGTGCCAGCAGCGCCGGACAGGGGGCCCGCTCCTACGAGCAGTACTTC
- TRBJ1-1 TRBD1 TRBV4-3 CASSQEERTGEDTEAFF TGCGCCAGCAGCCAAGAGGAAAGGACAGGTGAGGACACTGAAGCTTTCTTT
- TRBJ1-2 - TRBV2 CASSESIEDYGYTF TGTGCCAGCAGTGAATCTATCGAAGACTATGGCTACACCTTC
- TRBJ2-2 - TRBV6-1 CASSDGSGTGELFF TGTGCCAGCAGTGACGGGAGTGGGACCGGGGAGCTGTTTTTT
- TRBJ1-5 - TRBV27 CASSYSAMGNQPQHF TGTGCCAGCAGTTATTCCGCTATGGGCAATCAGCCCCAGCATTTT
- TRBJ2-7 TRBD2 TRBV27 CASSPTSGSFYEQYF TGTGCCAGCAGTCCGACTAGCGGGAGTTTTTACGAGCAGTACTTC
- TRBJ2-7 - TRBV9 CASSVEPVSSYEQYF TGTGCCAGCAGCGTAGAACCCGTTAGCTCCTACGAGCAGTACTTC
- TRBJ1-5 TRBD1 TRBV30 CAWTRQGQGVYSNQPQHF TGTGCCTGGACCCGCCAGGGGCAGGGGGTTTATAGCAATCAGCCCCAGCATTTT
- TRBJ1-2 - TRBV7-9 CASSSVWESYGYTF TGTGCCAGCAGCTCAGTATGGGAGAGCTATGGCTACACCTTC
- TRBJ2-7 - TRBV14 CASSQSYAVNYEQYF TGTGCCAGCAGCCAAAGTTACGCGGTAAACTACGAGCAGTACTTC
- TRBJ1-1 - TRBV19 CASSAQGHTEAFF TGTGCCAGTAGTGCCCAGGGGCACACTGAAGCTTTCTTT
- TRBJ2-7 - TRBV5-1 CASSLRSYEDYEQYF TGCGCCAGCAGCTTGAGGAGCTACGAGGACTACGAGCAGTACTTC
- TRBJ2-7 - TRBV11-2 CASSPPMGEYEQYF TGTGCCAGCAGCCCGCCGATGGGAGAGTACGAGCAGTACTTC
- TRBJ2-2 TRBD1 TRBV7-3 CASSLIGGQSGELFF TGTGCCAGCAGCTTAATTGGGGGACAGTCCGGGGAGCTGTTTTTT
- TRBJ1-2 TRBD1 TRBV13 CASSPIPGQSSYGYTF TGTGCCAGCAGCCCTATTCCGGGACAGTCGTCTTATGGCTACACCTTC
- TRBJ2-1 - TRBV4-3 CASSQDQASLNEQFF TGCGCCAGCAGCCAAGATCAGGCTAGCTTGAATGAGCAGTTCTTC
- TRBJ2-5 TRBD1 TRBV5-6 CASSPGTATETQYF TGTGCCAGCAGCCCCGGGACAGCTACGGAGACCCAGTACTTC
few TRBJ2-7 TRBD1 TRBV29-1 CSARTGSSYEQYF TGCAGCGCCAGGACAGGGAGCTCCTACGAGCAGTACTTC
once TRBJ2-7 - TRBV6-1 CASNGLTYEQYF TGTGCCAGCAATGGCCTCACCTACGAGCAGTACTTC
- TRBJ2-1 TRBD2 TRBV15 CATSRSTSGDNEQFF TGTGCCACCAGCCGATCCACTAGCGGTGACAATGAGCAGTTCTTC
- TRBJ1-1 - TRBV7-9 CASSLSGHPEAFF TGTGCCAGCAGCCTGTCCGGACACCCCGAAGCTTTCTTT
- TRBJ2-7 TRBD1 TRBV19 CASSITLDRKAYEQYF TGTGCCAGTAGTATAACCCTGGACAGGAAAGCCTACGAGCAGTACTTC
once TRBJ1-2 TRBD1 TRBV27 CASSPAGQGYGYTF TGTGCCAGCAGCCCCGCAGGACAGGGATATGGCTACACCTTC
- TRBJ1-4 TRBD1 TRBV13 CASSTTGEYNEKLFF TGTGCCAGCAGCACTACAGGGGAATACAATGAAAAACTGTTTTTT
once TRBJ2-2 TRBD2 TRBV28 CASSLAGAGELFF TGTGCCAGCAGTTTAGCGGGAGCCGGGGAGCTGTTTTTT
- TRBJ2-7 - TRBV7-2 CASSLPPFGYEQYF TGTGCCAGCAGCTTACCACCCTTCGGCTACGAGCAGTACTTC
- TRBJ2-7 - TRBV5-1 CASRGTLSYEQYF TGCGCCAGCAGGGGCACACTCTCCTACGAGCAGTACTTC
- TRBJ2-7 - TRBV6-1 CASSTGNYEQYF TGTGCCAGCAGCACAGGGAACTACGAGCAGTACTTC
- TRBJ1-1 - TRBV7-3 CASMPPGGTEAFF TGTGCCAGCATGCCACCGGGTGGCACTGAAGCTTTCTTT
- TRBJ2-3 TRBD2 TRBV6-5 CASSYSRTSGRDTQYF TGTGCCAGCAGTTACTCGCGGACTAGCGGGAGGGATACGCAGTATTTT
- TRBJ2-1 - TRBV25-1 CASSELGYLEQFF TGTGCCAGCAGTGAGTTGGGCTATCTTGAGCAGTTCTTC
- TRBJ2-1 TRBD1 TRBV27 CASRGTGPNEQFF TGTGCCAGCAGGGGGACAGGGCCAAATGAGCAGTTCTTC
- TRBJ2-3 - TRBV27 CASSSEWSTDTQYF TGTGCCAGCAGTTCGGAGTGGAGCACAGATACGCAGTATTTT
- TRBJ2-3 TRBD2 TRBV28 CASSPGTTSYTQYF TGTGCCAGCAGTCCGGGGACTACTTCCTATACGCAGTATTTT
- TRBJ1-5 - TRBV6-5 CASGPGYNQPQHF TGTGCCAGCGGCCCGGGGTACAATCAGCCCCAGCATTTT
- TRBJ2-3 TRBD2 TRBV5-6 CASSFGASGSTDTQYF TGTGCCAGCAGCTTCGGGGCTAGCGGTAGCACAGATACGCAGTATTTT
- TRBJ2-7 - TRBV7-9 CASSLLQRALHEQYF TGTGCCAGCAGCTTACTGCAGCGGGCCCTACACGAGCAGTACTTC
- TRBJ2-2 TRBD1 TRBV4-3 CASSSDRVNTGELFF TGCGCCAGCAGCTCGGACAGGGTGAACACCGGGGAGCTGTTTTTT
few TRBJ2-7 TRBD2 TRBV4-1 CASSLRAGGPREQYF TGCGCCAGCAGCTTACGAGCGGGAGGGCCCCGCGAGCAGTACTTC
- TRBJ1-1 TRBD1 TRBV28 CASTTGKRGTEAFF TGTGCCAGCACGACAGGGAAGAGGGGCACTGAAGCTTTCTTT
- TRBJ2-3 TRBD2 TRBV10-3 CATGLAAHTDTQYF TGTGCCACTGGACTAGCGGCGCACACAGATACGCAGTATTTT
- TRBJ1-1 TRBD1 TRBV23-1 CASGSTGTTEAFF TGCGCCAGCGGGTCGACAGGGACCACTGAAGCTTTCTTT
- TRBJ2-5 - TRBV29-1 CSVEGRTPWETQYF TGCAGCGTTGAGGGTCGGACACCCTGGGAGACCCAGTACTTC
- TRBJ1-1 - TRBV7-9 CASTPGGVYDTNTEAFF TGTGCCAGCACCCCCGGAGGGGTTTACGATACGAACACTGAAGCTTTCTTT
- TRBJ2-1 - TRBV9 CASSATTSHNEQFF TGTGCCAGCAGCGCAACGACTTCCCACAATGAGCAGTTCTTC
- TRBJ1-1 - TRBV19 CASADPLRGATEAFF TGTGCCAGTGCAGACCCTCTCCGGGGGGCCACTGAAGCTTTCTTT
once TRBJ1-2 - TRBV7-9 CASSLSPGRREGYTF TGTGCCAGCAGCTTAAGTCCGGGGCGGAGGGAAGGCTACACCTTC
- TRBJ2-5 TRBD2 TRBV18 CASSPPASGNQETQYF TGTGCCAGCTCACCACCAGCTAGCGGGAACCAAGAGACCCAGTACTTC
once TRBJ2-7 TRBD1 TRBV27 CASSLSFGTASSYEQYF TGTGCCAGCAGTTTATCGTTCGGGACAGCCAGCTCCTACGAGCAGTACTTC
- TRBJ1-2 - TRBV2 CASSGGLQSFYGYTF TGTGCCAGCAGCGGGGGACTGCAGAGTTTCTATGGCTACACCTTC
- TRBJ2-7 - TRBV7-9 CASSPPSAAKYEQYF TGTGCCAGCAGCCCCCCCTCGGCGGCTAAATACGAGCAGTACTTC
- TRBJ1-1 TRBD1 TRBV7-9 CASSSGQGTEAFF TGTGCCAGCAGCTCCGGACAGGGAACTGAAGCTTTCTTT
- TRBJ1-3 - TRBV12-2 CASRLAEAVSGNTIYF TGTGCAAGTCGCTTAGCGGAGGCAGTCTCTGGAAACACCATATATTTT
once TRBJ2-1 - TRBV7-6 CASSLDAGYNEQFF TGTGCCAGCAGCTTGGATGCAGGATACAATGAGCAGTTCTTC
- TRBJ2-3 - TRBV13 CASSFLATPRDTQYF TGTGCCAGCAGCTTCCTAGCGACTCCCAGGGATACGCAGTATTTT